This is a list of T cell receptor beta chains from one sample in a study of patients and donors after allogeneic stem cell transplantation. TCRdb reprocessed the RT-PCR reads via MiXCR and lists one record per CDR3 protein. The sample shows 15,000 to 20,000 distinct CDR3 sequences, roughly 4.5% of them seen only once. Sequenced input: blood, either unsorted or a sorted T cell fraction (not recorded which). These receptors originate from a human donor who was either an allogeneic HSCT recipient or a stem cell or donor lymphocyte infusion donor (not recorded which). It is not recorded whose cells these are; they may come from a transplant donor. CDR3s include the opening cysteine and the closing phenylalanine or tryptophan. D genes are given only for firm matches. Clone sizes are given selectively: once, few, many, or a class where the clone is expanded.

cdr3_nt	cdr3_aa	v_call	j_call	cdr3_length	d_call	clone_size
TGTGCCAGCAGCAAAACTGGTAGCAATCAGCCCCAGCATTTT	CASSKTGSNQPQHF	TRBV11-3	TRBJ1-5	14	-	many
TGCGCCAGCACCACGGGACTGCCGAACACTGAAGCTTTCTTT	CASTTGLPNTEAFF	TRBV10-1	TRBJ1-1	14	-	few
TGTGCCAGCAGCGTACAGGGCGGCAATCAGCCCCAGCATTTT	CASSVQGGNQPQHF	TRBV9	TRBJ1-5	14	-	many
TGTGCCAGCAGTTTAAGGGGGGGCCCTCAGCCCCAGCATTTT	CASSLRGGPQPQHF	TRBV12-3/TRBV12-4	TRBJ1-5	14	-	many
TGTGCCAGCAGTTCCATACCGGGACGGACTAGGTACGAGCAGTACTTC	CASSSIPGRTRYEQYF	TRBV28	TRBJ2-7	16	TRBD2	many
TGTGCCAGCAGTATGACAGGGATTAGCACAGATACGCAGTATTTT	CASSMTGISTDTQYF	TRBV9	TRBJ2-3	15	TRBD1	many
TGTGCCAGCACCTGGCTAGTAGTCTACAATGAGCAGTTCTTC	CASTWLVVYNEQFF	TRBV7-9	TRBJ2-1	14	-	many
TGTGCCACCAGCCGACAGGGAGACTATGGCTACACCTTC	CATSRQGDYGYTF	TRBV15	TRBJ1-2	13	TRBD1	many
TGTGCCAGCAGTGAACAAGGACAGGGAGCAGATACGCAGTATTTT	CASSEQGQGADTQYF	TRBV2	TRBJ2-3	15	TRBD1	many
TGTGCCAGCAGCGCGACCGGGACAGGGCGCTACGAGCAGTACTTC	CASSATGTGRYEQYF	TRBV7-9	TRBJ2-7	15	TRBD1	-
TGTGCCAGCACCCTCGGACAGGGCGGGGATGGCTACACCTTC	CASTLGQGGDGYTF	TRBV28	TRBJ1-2	14	TRBD1	-
TGCAGTGCTAGACTGTGGGACAGGGTTACTAACTATGGCTACACCTTC	CSARLWDRVTNYGYTF	TRBV20-1	TRBJ1-2	16	TRBD1	few
TGTGCCAGCTCTCGAACAGGGGGGTCCGACGAAGAGACCCAGTACTTC	CASSRTGGSDEETQYF	TRBV18	TRBJ2-5	16	TRBD1	-
TGTGCCAGCAGTGAAGAGGGGTGGGAGTTTAGCACAGATACGCAGTATTTT	CASSEEGWEFSTDTQYF	TRBV6-1	TRBJ2-3	17	-	many
TGTGCCAGCAGCCCTAGACAGGGTGATCAGCCCCAGCATTTT	CASSPRQGDQPQHF	TRBV5-8	TRBJ1-5	14	TRBD1	-
TGTGCCAGCAGCACCCTGGCGGCAGGGGGCGTTGAAAAACTGTTTTTT	CASSTLAAGGVEKLFF	TRBV9	TRBJ1-4	16	TRBD1	few
TGTGCCAGCAGTCAAGGGACAGACTTCACCGGGGAGCTGTTTTTT	CASSQGTDFTGELFF	TRBV7-6	TRBJ2-2	15	TRBD1	many
TGTGCCACCAGCAGAGCTGACAACAGGGATGAAGCTTTCTTT	CATSRADNRDEAFF	TRBV15	TRBJ1-1	14	-	many
TGTGCCAGCAGTGCGCTCCTGGACACAGATACGCAGTATTTT	CASSALLDTDTQYF	TRBV2	TRBJ2-3	14	-	many
TGTGCCAGCAGATCTATTACCGGAAACACTGAAGCTTTCTTT	CASRSITGNTEAFF	TRBV27	TRBJ1-1	14	-	many
TGTGCCAGTAGCCCACAGGGGATTCAGCCCCAGCATTTT	CASSPQGIQPQHF	TRBV19	TRBJ1-5	13	TRBD1	many
TGCGCCAGCAGCTCTAGCGGGAGGGCTGGGGAGCTGTTTTTT	CASSSSGRAGELFF	TRBV5-1	TRBJ2-2	14	TRBD2	few
TGTGCCAGCAGGCACAGGGGGCGCTATGGCGAGCAGTACTTC	CASRHRGRYGEQYF	TRBV6-1	TRBJ2-7	14	TRBD1	-
TGTGCCAGCAAGGCGGCCGGAGGCACCGGGGAGCTGTTTTTT	CASKAAGGTGELFF	TRBV7-6	TRBJ2-2	14	-	-
TGTGCCAGCAGTGAAAACCCCCTACTTGACACAGATACGCAGTATTTT	CASSENPLLDTDTQYF	TRBV6-1	TRBJ2-3	16	-	many